This TCR beta chain comes out of a study of CD8+ T cells in alopecia areata. Reverse transcription of extracted RNA yielded cDNA, which provided the sequencing template. Sequenced by immunoSEQ multiplex PCR; TCRdb stores in-frame clones only, minus some. This sample has about 200,000 clones, with roughly three fifths found just once. The treatment: oral pan-JAK inhibitor, 5-10 mg twice daily. Here the sequenced sample was CD4+ T cells sorted from blood, taken at week 4, from a patient treated with tofacitinib. The receptor was isolated from a human donor with alopecia areata.

The DNA of the CDR3 is TGTGCCAGCAGCTTAGCGCGTAGCTCTGGGGCCAACGTCCTGACTTTC. It encodes CASSLARSSGANVLTF. The chain is built from TRBV11-2 and TRBJ2-6; D unresolved. The V end lost 1 base, the J end lost 0 bases, and 7 bases lay between the germline ends. CDR1 and CDR2 from the germline V gene are SGHAT and FQNNGV. This CDR3 contains 16 residues.